Below, 30 T cell receptor beta chains from the same sample are listed, as sequenced in a study of control samples from healthy donors and cancer patients. TCRdb's copy holds only in-frame clones and misses some; the assay was immunoSEQ multiplex PCR. The top ten hold around 18% of the sample, which has 65,000 to 95,000 clones, about 87% seen once. Material for sequencing was blood. The receptors shown here come from a man aged 45-65 years in good health.

The chain joins TRBV9 to TRBJ2-5, with 10 bases lining up with TRBD1. The CDR3 covers 15 residues. Germline assignment: CDR1 SGDLS and CDR2 YYNGEE. J gave up 6 bases and V 0 bases, and 5 bases lay outside the gene matches. DNA of the CDR3: TGTGCCAGCAGCGTAGATTGGGACAGGGGCAAGACCCAGTACTTC. Residues: CASSVDWDRGKTQYF. Filled out from reference TRBV9 and TRBJ2-5, the complete variable domain reads DSGVTQTPKHLITATGQRVTLRCSPRSGDLSVYWYQQSLDQGLQFLIQYYNGEERAKGNILERFSAQQFPDLHSELNLSSLELGDSALYFCASSVDWDRGKTQYFGPGTRLLVL.

This chain links TRBV27 with TRBJ1-1, with TRBD1 identical over 9 bases. This CDR3 region has 15 residues. From germline, CDR1 is MNHEY and CDR2 SMNVEV (reference sequence). V lost 2 bases and J lost 5; bases outside the gene matches: 6. CDR3 in DNA: TGTGCCAGCAGTTTACGAACAGGGGGCTGGACTGAAGCTTTCTTT. Translated, it gives CASSLRTGGWTEAFF.

The rearrangement joins TRBV7-2 to TRBJ2-5; D not certain. Looked up from germline, CDR1 is SGHTA and CDR2 is FQGNSA. This CDR3 comprises 14 residues. V was trimmed by 5 bases and J by 0 bases, leaving 10 bases between them. The CDR3 loop reads CASSLHWNQETQYF. CDR3 coding DNA: TGTGCCAGCAGCCTCCATTGGAACCAAGAGACCCAGTACTTC. Looking up the rest from reference TRBV7-2 and TRBJ2-5 gives the full variable domain: GAGVSQSPSNKVTEKGKDVELRCDPISGHTALYWYRQSLGQGLEFLIYFQGNSAPDKSGLPSDRFSAERTGGSVSTLTIQRTQQEDSAVYLCASSLHWNQETQYFGPGTRLLVL.

DNA of the CDR3: TGTGCCACCAGTGATCTAGGGGGGGCGGGAGATACGCAGTATTTT. Protein product: CATSDLGGAGDTQYF. The chain couples TRBV24-1 to TRBJ2-3; the D gene is possibly TRBD2 (7 bases). Germline CDR1 and CDR2: KGHDR and SFDVKD. There are 15 residues in the CDR3. Trimming left V 3 bases short and J 5 bases short, with 14 bases between.

The chain couples TRBV7-2 to TRBJ1-5; 9 positions agree with TRBD1. The CDR3 consists of 15 residues. Germline V gene data show CDR1 as SGHTA and CDR2 as FQGNSA. The J segment lost 6 bases and the V segment lost 0 bases, leaving 3 bases of the junction unmatched. The CDR3 sequence is CASSLAGTGTQPQHF. CDR3 nucleotide sequence: TGTGCCAGCAGCTTAGCGGGGACAGGGACTCAGCCCCAGCATTTT.

This clone was detected a few times. The CDR3 loop reads CASPSTGGGADTQYF. CDR3 bases: TGTGCCAGCCCTTCGACAGGGGGCGGAGCAGATACGCAGTATTTT. The J gene is TRBJ2-3, the V gene TRBV5-4; 10 bases map to TRBD1. This CDR3 spans 15 amino acids. The V gene's germline CDR1 is SGHNT and CDR2 YYREEE (reference sequence). V lost 7 bases, J lost 4 bases, and 9 bases stayed unmatched.

J is TRBJ2-7 and V is TRBV29-1, with D unclear. The CDR3 runs to 11 residues. V lost 4 bases and J lost 5, with 9 bases in between. Germline values: CDR1 SQVTM, CDR2 ANQGSEA. The CDR3 here is CSVARADEQYF. CDR3 nucleotides: TGCAGCGTTGCACGGGCCGACGAGCAGTACTTC.

The chain carries TRBV27 and TRBJ2-5; either TRBD1 or TRBD2 may supply D (5 bases each). This CDR3 spans 15 amino acids. The ends were cut back, 5 bases at V and 5 bases at J, with 18 bases in the middle. From germline, CDR1 is MNHEY and CDR2 SMNVEV (reference sequence). CDR3 sequence: CASSPYSGTLETQYF. As DNA, the CDR3 is TGTGCCAGCAGTCCATACTCCGGGACCTTGGAGACCCAGTACTTC.

V gene TRBV12-5 combines with J gene TRBJ1-2, with D uncertain. The CDR3 is made up of 11 amino acids. Germline lookup yields CDR1 LGHNT and CDR2 FRNRAP. V was cut by 4 bases and J by 10 bases, with 10 bases left in between. CDR3 DNA sequence: TGTGCTAGTGGTTGGAAACGGCACTACACCTTC. Its translation: CASGWKRHYTF.

The chain is built from TRBV7-2 and TRBJ2-5, with 11 positions matching TRBD2. The V segment lost 3 bases and the J segment 4 bases; nucleotides outside the gene matches: 4. Per the germline V gene, CDR1 is SGHTA and CDR2 is FQGNSA. The CDR3 consists of 15 residues. The CDR3 sequence is CASSFRLAGSETQYF. CDR3 nucleotide sequence: TGTGCCAGCAGCTTTAGACTAGCGGGATCAGAGACCCAGTACTTC.

The chain uses TRBV6-1 and TRBJ2-3, with 7 bases identical to TRBD2. The CDR3 contains 13 residues. After removal of 3 bases from V and 6 bases from J, the junction contained 3 bases not matched to a gene. The germline CDR1 and CDR2 sequences are MNHNS and SASEGT. Written as DNA, the CDR3 is TGTGCCAGCAGTGATAGGGAGGGGGATACGCAGTATTTT. This codes for CASSDREGDTQYF.

This clone appeared once. The chain employs TRBV5-4 and TRBJ2-1, with 7 positions matching TRBD1. Germline loops: CDR1 SGHNT, CDR2 YYREEE (reference sequence). The CDR3 length is 13 residues. Here the CDR3 DNA reads TGTGCAATCACAGGGGAGTACTACAATGAGCAGTTCTTC. This sequence encodes CAITGEYYNEQFF.

The gene calls are TRBV10-1 and TRBJ1-6; D is possibly TRBD1 (5 bases). V gave up 0 bases and J gave up 8 bases, with 8 bases separating them. The CDR3 consists of 14 residues. Looked up from germline, CDR1 is WNHNN and CDR2 is SYGVQD (reference sequence). The CDR3 reads CASSESSRDSPLHF. CDR3 sequence (DNA): TGCGCCAGCAGTGAGTCCTCCAGGGATTCACCCCTCCACTTT.

This clone was picked up a small number of times. The chain employs TRBV2 and TRBJ2-1; D remains ambiguous. The CDR3 loop spans 13 amino acids. V gave up 7 bases and J gave up 6 bases, with 13 bases separating them. The germline CDR1 and CDR2 sequences are SNHLY and FYNNEI. In DNA, the CDR3 is TGTGCCAGCAAACTCGTCGCTCGCAATGAGCAGTTCTTC. Its protein is CASKLVARNEQFF.

V gene TRBV7-2 combines with J gene TRBJ1-2, with TRBD1 identical over 8 bases. V shed 3 bases and J 8 bases; nucleotides not matched to a gene: 5. Germline CDR1 SGHTA, CDR2 FQGNSA. This CDR3 comprises 13 residues. The CDR3 sequence: CASSFDRDRGYTF. DNA for the CDR3: TGTGCCAGCAGCTTTGACAGGGACAGGGGCTACACCTTC.

This clone appeared once. This rearrangement joins TRBV19 to TRBJ1-5; D may be TRBD1 (5 bases). The CDR3 runs 16 residues. The ends were cut back, 5 bases at V and 1 base at J, with 15 bases in the middle. CDR1 LNHDA and CDR2 SQIVND come from the germline V gene (reference sequence). The CDR3 spells CASSGSSTASNQPQHF. DNA of the CDR3: TGTGCCAGTAGTGGGAGTTCGACAGCGAGCAATCAGCCCCAGCATTTT.

V gene TRBV13 combines with J gene TRBJ1-4; TRBD1 matches 10 bases. Trimming cost V 5 bases and J 0 bases; bases outside gene matches: 6. The CDR3 contains 17 residues. CDR1 is PRHDT and CDR2 is FYEKMQ in the germline V gene (reference sequence). The DNA for the CDR3 is TGTGCCAGCAGCGACAGGGGGCAAGGGGCAACTAATGAAAAACTGTTTTTT. Translating it yields CASSDRGQGATNEKLFF.

V is TRBV5-4 and J is TRBJ1-1; 7 bases align to TRBD1. There are 15 residues in the CDR3. The ends lost 1 base at V and 0 bases at J; junction bases unmatched: 3. Germline V gene lookup returns CDR1 SGHNT and CDR2 YYREEE (reference sequence). In nucleotides, the CDR3 is TGTGCCAGCAGCTTGTGGCAGGGGGTGAACACTGAAGCTTTCTTT. It codes for CASSLWQGVNTEAFF.

The rearrangement links TRBV4-3 to TRBJ1-2; 8 nucleotides agree with TRBD1. The germline V gene encodes CDR1 LGHNA and CDR2 YSLEER. The CDR3 runs to 14 residues. V was clipped by 0 bases and J by 7 bases; unmatched bases: 4. The CDR3 bases are TGCGCCAGCAGCCAAGATATTGGGACAGGTGGCTACACCTTC. Protein sequence: CASSQDIGTGGYTF.

A single count supports this clone. The chain has TRBV7-8 and TRBJ2-7; D remains unclear. Germline V gene data show CDR1 as SGHVS and CDR2 as FQNEAQ. CDR3 length: 13 amino acids. Trimming stripped 5 bases from V and 3 bases from J, with 11 bases between. Written as DNA, the CDR3 is TGTGCCAGCAGCGGTTGGCCCAACTACGAGCAGTACGTC. Residues: CASSGWPNYEQYV.

The gene calls are TRBV9 and TRBJ1-1, with D hard to call. Per germline, CDR1 SGDLS and CDR2 YYNGEE. CDR3 length: 14 residues. The V gene lost 0 bases and the J gene lost 1 base, with 7 bases spanning the gap. The CDR3 region has the DNA TGTGCCAGCAGCGTAGCCGGGTCGAACACTGAAGCTTTCTTT. This sequence encodes CASSVAGSNTEAFF.

This clone was observed a handful of times. The chain combines TRBV4-1 with TRBJ1-6; a possible D gene is TRBD1 (5 bases). The CDR3 length is 14 residues. Germline V gives CDR1 MGHRA, CDR2 YSYEKL. V was pared by 0 bases and J by 7 bases, with 7 bases between. CDR3 in amino acids: CASSQDGGNSPLHF. Here the CDR3 DNA reads TGCGCCAGCAGCCAAGATGGGGGGAATTCACCCCTCCACTTT.

Notes on this clone: The junction and the germline gene differ at one end; a read error may be behind it. The chain joins TRBV3-1 (or the pseudogene TRBV3-2) to TRBJ1-3; tentative D call: TRBD1 (5 bases). CDR3 length: 14 amino acids. The germline CDR1 and CDR2 sequences are LGHDT and YNNKEL (reference sequence). The CDR3 spells CTSSPRGTGNTIYF. In DNA form, the CDR3 reads TGTACCAGCAGCCCAAGGGGAACTGGAAACACCATATATTTT.

This chain uses TRBV9 with TRBJ2-1; maybe TRBD2 (6 bases). The germline V gene has CDR1 SGDLS and CDR2 YYNGEE. This CDR3 spans 14 amino acids. V lost 0 bases and J lost 7, with 11 bases in between. The CDR3 is CASSVVPLANEQFF. CDR3 DNA: TGTGCCAGCAGCGTAGTTCCGCTAGCGAATGAGCAGTTCTTC. Supplemented by reference TRBV9 and TRBJ2-1, the full variable domain reads DSGVTQTPKHLITATGQRVTLRCSPRSGDLSVYWYQQSLDQGLQFLIQYYNGEERAKGNILERFSAQQFPDLHSELNLSSLELGDSALYFCASSVVPLANEQFFGPGTRLTVL.

The V gene is TRBV5-1, the J gene TRBJ2-1; 14 bases map to TRBD2. Germline V gene lookup returns CDR1 SGHRS and CDR2 YFSETQ. J gave up 8 bases and V 2 bases, and 6 bases lay outside the gene matches. This CDR3 is built from 16 residues. The CDR3 reads CASSFKTSGGADEQFF. DNA of the CDR3: TGCGCCAGCAGCTTTAAGACTAGCGGGGGGGCGGATGAGCAGTTCTTC.

About this clone: The sample has other DNA sequences that encode this CDR3 too. V is TRBV6-5 and J is TRBJ2-5, with a tentative D call TRBD1 (5 bases). V was pared by 3 bases and J by 5 bases, with 10 bases between. CDR3 length equals 13 residues. Germline V gene lookup returns CDR1 MNHEY and CDR2 SVGAGI. DNA of the CDR3: TGTGCCAGCAGTTATTCAGGGTGGGAGACCCAGTACTTC. Protein product: CASSYSGWETQYF.

The chain carries TRBV10-1 and TRBJ1-2; a weak D match, TRBD1 (6 bases). The CDR3 has 13 residues. Germline values: CDR1 WNHNN, CDR2 SYGVQD (reference sequence). V lost 3 bases and J 5 bases, leaving 10 bases between the germline ends. CDR3 sequence reads: CASSDAGAYGYTF. The CDR3, as DNA: TGCGCCAGCAGTGATGCAGGGGCTTATGGCTACACCTTC.

This clone has just a few counts. V is TRBV7-2 and J is TRBJ1-3; possibly TRBD1 for D (6 bases). CDR3 size: 15 residues. Germline loops: CDR1 SGHTA, CDR2 FQGNSA. Trimming pared 2 bases from V and 5 bases from J, leaving 13 bases between. CDR3 nucleotide sequence: TGTGCCAGCAGCTTATATGGGGGGCAGAGAAACACCATATATTTT. Translated, it gives CASSLYGGQRNTIYF.

The chain employs TRBV7-2 and TRBJ2-1; the match to TRBD2 covers 7 bases. This CDR3 region has 17 residues. The trim removed 5 bases at V and 8 bases at J, leaving 18 bases unmatched. Germline values: CDR1 SGHTA, CDR2 FQGNSA. In nucleotides, the CDR3 is TGTGCCAGCAGCCCGATGGACCTAGCGGCCTACGTCGATGAGCAGTTCTTC. Protein sequence: CASSPMDLAAYVDEQFF.

This chain connects TRBV27 to TRBJ1-1; the D gene is possibly TRBD1 (6 bases). Trimming took 5 bases from V and 4 from J, leaving 17 bases between them. The germline CDR1 and CDR2 sequences are MNHEY and SMNVEV (reference sequence). This CDR3 contains 15 residues. The CDR3 bases are TGTGCCAGCAGTCCGGGGGCGGGTGGGAGCACTGAAGCTTTCTTT. This translates into CASSPGAGGSTEAFF.